This is a list of T cell receptor beta chains from one sample in a study of T cell changes during pregnancy in multiple sclerosis. Only in-frame clones appear in the TCRdb table, and some are missing; sequencing was by immunoSEQ multiplex PCR. The sample holds about 13,000 clones, roughly nine tenths seen once. Sequenced here: CD8+ T cells from peripheral blood mononuclear cells, sampled after pregnancy. These receptors were taken from a female donor in good health, enrolled as a control in a pregnancy study. CDR3s include the opening cysteine and the closing phenylalanine or tryptophan. D genes are given only for firm matches. The size of a clone is reported for some rows only, either as once, few or many, or as a class for expanded clones.

clone size: .
V gene: TRBV4-1
D gene: .
J gene: TRBJ2-7
CDR3 protein: CASSQEEPVEQYF
CDR3 DNA: TGCGCCAGCAGCCAAGAGGAGCCCGTCGAGCAGTACTTC

clone size: .
V gene: TRBV28
D gene: .
J gene: TRBJ2-5
CDR3 protein: CASSLLAGGETQYF
CDR3 DNA: TGTGCCAGCAGTTTATTAGCTGGGGGGGAGACCCAGTACTTC

clone size: once
V gene: TRBV5-6
D gene: .
J gene: TRBJ2-3
CDR3 protein: CASSPPGQTDTQYF
CDR3 DNA: TGTGCCAGCAGCCCCCCGGGACAAACAGATACGCAGTATTTT

clone size: .
V gene: TRBV29-1
D gene: TRBD1
J gene: TRBJ2-7
CDR3 protein: CSVEDLGTGDEQYF
CDR3 DNA: TGCAGCGTTGAAGATCTCGGGACAGGGGATGAGCAGTACTTC

clone size: .
V gene: TRBV11-2
D gene: .
J gene: TRBJ1-6
CDR3 protein: CASSPRRLHNSPLHF
CDR3 DNA: TGTGCCAGCAGCCCGCGGCGGTTACATAATTCACCCCTCCACTTT

clone size: .
V gene: TRBV5-1
D gene: .
J gene: TRBJ2-7
CDR3 protein: CASSLDFAYEQYF
CDR3 DNA: TGCGCCAGCAGCTTGGACTTTGCCTACGAGCAGTACTTC

clone size: .
V gene: TRBV5-1
D gene: TRBD1
J gene: TRBJ1-1
CDR3 protein: CASSFVGTGGVDEAFF
CDR3 DNA: TGCGCCAGCAGCTTTGTGGGGACAGGGGGGGTCGATGAAGCTTTCTTT

clone size: .
V gene: TRBV7-3
D gene: .
J gene: TRBJ2-1
CDR3 protein: CASSPGLGGFNEQFF
CDR3 DNA: TGTGCCAGCAGCCCGGGGCTAGGGGGATTCAATGAGCAGTTCTTC

clone size: .
V gene: TRBV29-1
D gene: .
J gene: TRBJ1-2
CDR3 protein: CSVSPMEGYTF
CDR3 DNA: TGCAGCGTGTCCCCAATGGAGGGCTACACCTTC

clone size: .
V gene: TRBV18
D gene: TRBD1
J gene: TRBJ1-2
CDR3 protein: CASSPTGWGNYGYTF
CDR3 DNA: TGTGCCAGCTCACCGACAGGGTGGGGAAACTATGGCTACACCTTC

clone size: .
V gene: TRBV27
D gene: TRBD1
J gene: TRBJ2-1
CDR3 protein: CASSLGQGGTNEQFF
CDR3 DNA: TGTGCCAGCAGTTTAGGACAGGGCGGGACGAATGAGCAGTTCTTC

clone size: .
V gene: TRBV28
D gene: .
J gene: TRBJ2-1
CDR3 protein: CASREGLEYNEQFF
CDR3 DNA: TGTGCCAGCCGAGAAGGTCTAGAATACAATGAGCAGTTCTTC

clone size: .
V gene: TRBV5-1
D gene: TRBD1
J gene: TRBJ2-4
CDR3 protein: CASTPMDRQGIQYF
CDR3 DNA: TGCGCCAGCACCCCAATGGACAGGCAGGGCATTCAGTACTTC

clone size: .
V gene: TRBV5-6
D gene: .
J gene: TRBJ2-1
CDR3 protein: CASSSPPQGNNEQFF
CDR3 DNA: TGTGCCAGCAGCTCACCCCCCCAGGGCAACAATGAGCAGTTCTTC

clone size: .
V gene: TRBV5-6
D gene: .
J gene: TRBJ2-6
CDR3 protein: CASSLVGRVSGANVLTF
CDR3 DNA: TGTGCCAGCAGCTTGGTGGGCAGGGTCTCTGGTGCCAACGTCCTGACTTTC

clone size: .
V gene: TRBV7-9
D gene: .
J gene: TRBJ2-7
CDR3 protein: CASSAGSSEVYEQYF
CDR3 DNA: TGTGCCAGCAGCGCTGGGTCTAGCGAAGTCTACGAGCAGTACTTC

clone size: once
V gene: TRBV6-1
D gene: .
J gene: TRBJ2-7
CDR3 protein: CASSEAFTPGYEQYF
CDR3 DNA: TGTGCCAGCAGTGAAGCGTTTACACCGGGCTACGAGCAGTACTTC

clone size: .
V gene: TRBV2
D gene: TRBD2
J gene: TRBJ2-5
CDR3 protein: CASGLTSGTQETQYF
CDR3 DNA: TGTGCCAGCGGCTTGACTAGCGGGACCCAAGAGACCCAGTACTTC

clone size: .
V gene: TRBV15
D gene: .
J gene: TRBJ1-1
CDR3 protein: CATSREGWGRLNTEAFF
CDR3 DNA: TGTGCCACCAGCAGAGAAGGTTGGGGCAGGTTGAACACTGAAGCTTTCTTT

clone size: .
V gene: TRBV28
D gene: .
J gene: TRBJ1-2
CDR3 protein: CASSRVGSNYGYTF
CDR3 DNA: TGTGCCAGCAGCCGGGTCGGGAGTAACTATGGCTACACCTTC

clone size: .
V gene: TRBV27
D gene: .
J gene: TRBJ2-3
CDR3 protein: CASSLSSTDTQYF
CDR3 DNA: TGTGCCAGCAGTTTATCGTCTACAGATACGCAGTATTTT

clone size: .
V gene: TRBV9
D gene: TRBD2
J gene: TRBJ2-1
CDR3 protein: CASSAGTSSYNEQFF
CDR3 DNA: TGTGCCAGCAGCGCCGGGACTAGCTCCTACAATGAGCAGTTCTTC

clone size: .
V gene: TRBV6-5
D gene: .
J gene: TRBJ1-2
CDR3 protein: CASTQDFDYGYTF
CDR3 DNA: TGTGCCAGCACCCAGGACTTTGACTATGGCTACACCTTC

clone size: few
V gene: TRBV19
D gene: .
J gene: TRBJ1-1
CDR3 protein: CASSLIEGDTEAFF
CDR3 DNA: TGTGCCAGTAGCCTCATCGAGGGGGACACTGAAGCTTTCTTT

clone size: once
V gene: TRBV27
D gene: TRBD2
J gene: TRBJ2-7
CDR3 protein: CASSPGTSGTTYEQYF
CDR3 DNA: TGTGCCAGCAGTCCCGGGACTAGCGGCACTACCTACGAGCAGTACTTC

clone size: .
V gene: TRBV7-8
D gene: .
J gene: TRBJ2-4
CDR3 protein: CASSLTAVPKNIQYF
CDR3 DNA: TGTGCCAGCAGCTTAACGGCGGTCCCGAAAAACATTCAGTACTTC

clone size: .
V gene: TRBV28
D gene: .
J gene: TRBJ1-4
CDR3 protein: CASSLQPGELFF
CDR3 DNA: TGTGCCAGCAGTCTCCAGCCAGGGGAACTGTTTTTT

clone size: .
V gene: TRBV4-1
D gene: TRBD1
J gene: TRBJ2-7
CDR3 protein: CASSQQTGAAYEQYF
CDR3 DNA: TGCGCCAGCAGCCAACAAACAGGGGCGGCCTACGAGCAGTACTTC

clone size: once
V gene: TRBV11-2
D gene: .
J gene: TRBJ2-2
CDR3 protein: CASSSRANTGELFF
CDR3 DNA: TGTGCCAGCAGCTCCCGGGCGAACACCGGGGAGCTGTTTTTT

clone size: once
V gene: TRBV5-1
D gene: .
J gene: TRBJ2-2
CDR3 protein: CASSLGRPGELFF
CDR3 DNA: TGCGCCAGCAGCTTGGGGAGGCCCGGGGAGCTGTTTTTT

clone size: .
V gene: TRBV6-6
D gene: .
J gene: TRBJ2-7
CDR3 protein: CASSPVGGENEQYF
CDR3 DNA: TGTGCCAGCAGCCCAGTTGGCGGGGAGAACGAGCAGTACTTC

clone size: .
V gene: TRBV13
D gene: .
J gene: TRBJ2-7
CDR3 protein: CASSPRGRGEYEQYF
CDR3 DNA: TGTGCCAGCAGCCCTAGGGGCAGGGGAGAGTACGAGCAGTACTTC

clone size: .
V gene: TRBV10-3
D gene: .
J gene: TRBJ2-1
CDR3 protein: CAITEESESSYNEQFF
CDR3 DNA: TGTGCCATCACCGAGGAGTCGGAGAGCTCCTACAATGAGCAGTTCTTC